The clone carrying this T cell receptor beta chain was counted a few times. Its antigen remains unidentified. In germline, CDR1 is SGHRS, CDR2 YFSETQ. The CDR3 loop spans 13 amino acids. V was cut by 1 base and J by 1 base, with 5 bases left in between. The data stem from a study of identical twins. Regarding the study as a whole: High-abundance cord blood beta clonotypes had fewer insertions; memory repertoires showed none.

TCRdb reprocessed the 5' RACE reads via MiXCR and lists one record per CDR3 protein. The sample lists 500,000 to 600,000 distinct CDR3 sequences, less than 25% seen once, with 0.91% in the top ten. These data were also reused for a study on T cells expressing NK-cell markers. That publication notes: For about six donors, the dominant NKG2C+ clonotypes made up about 1.0-8% of their CD8+ T cells.

The sequence derives from a woman aged 18-35 years in good health. Sequencing was performed on CD4+ T cells sorted from blood. The V gene is TRBV5-1, the J gene TRBJ1-1; no definite D call. This CDR3 is CASSLLSNTEAFF. Written as DNA, the CDR3 is TGCGCCAGCAGCTTGCTATCGAACACTGAAGCTTTCTTT.